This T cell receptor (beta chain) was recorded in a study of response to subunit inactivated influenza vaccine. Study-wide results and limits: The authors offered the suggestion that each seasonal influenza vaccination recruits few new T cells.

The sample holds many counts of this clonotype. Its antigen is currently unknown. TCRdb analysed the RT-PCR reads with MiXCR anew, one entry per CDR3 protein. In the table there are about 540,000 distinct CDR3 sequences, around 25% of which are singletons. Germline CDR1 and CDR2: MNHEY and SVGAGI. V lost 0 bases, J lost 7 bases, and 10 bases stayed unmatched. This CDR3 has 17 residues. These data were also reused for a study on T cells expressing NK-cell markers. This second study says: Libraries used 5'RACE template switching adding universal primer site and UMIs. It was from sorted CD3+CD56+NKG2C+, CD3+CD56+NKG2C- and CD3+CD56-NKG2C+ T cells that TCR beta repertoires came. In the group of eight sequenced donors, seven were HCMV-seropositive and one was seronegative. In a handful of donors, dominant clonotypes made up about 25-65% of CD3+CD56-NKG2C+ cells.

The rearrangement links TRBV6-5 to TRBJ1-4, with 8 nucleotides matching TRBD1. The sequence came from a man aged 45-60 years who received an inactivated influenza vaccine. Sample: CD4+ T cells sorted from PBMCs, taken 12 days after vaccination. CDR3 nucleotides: TGTGCCAGCAGTTACTCACCTCCGACAGGGGCAGGTGAAAAACTGTTTTTT. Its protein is CASSYSPPTGAGEKLFF.